A selection of T cell receptor beta chains follows, all from one sample in a study of PD-L1 blockade in urothelial cancer. The table came from immunoSEQ multiplex PCR; TCRdb's copy has only in-frame clones and leaves some out. The sample holds roughly 45,000 clones; 65% to 85% are singletons and the top ten take 8.8%. The sample here was PBMCs, taken around atezolizumab (anti-PD-L1) treatment. The receptors come from a man between 65 and 85 years old with urothelial cancer. Both conserved end residues are part of each CDR3. The D gene is left open where the match is weak. Clone size is stated in some rows and not others, as once, few, many or a class when expanded.

V: TRBV2; J: TRBJ1-5; D: NA; size: NA; CDR3: CASSPLQDQPQHF; DNA: TGTGCCAGCAGCCCACTTCAAGATCAGCCCCAGCATTTT
V: TRBV28; J: TRBJ2-3; D: TRBD1; size: NA; CDR3: CASMEDRADTDTQYF; DNA: TGTGCCAGCATGGAGGACAGGGCGGACACAGATACGCAGTATTTT
V: TRBV28; J: TRBJ2-1; D: NA; size: NA; CDR3: CASSFGTPDNEQFF; DNA: TGTGCCAGCAGTTTCGGGACTCCTGACAATGAGCAGTTCTTC
V: TRBV7-7; J: TRBJ2-1; D: TRBD1; size: NA; CDR3: CASSLGQGDYNEQFF; DNA: TGTGCTAGCAGCTTAGGCCAGGGGGACTACAATGAGCAGTTCTTC
V: TRBV9; J: TRBJ2-2; D: TRBD2; size: NA; CDR3: CASSVRPSGLASTGELFF; DNA: TGTGCCAGCAGCGTTAGGCCCTCGGGACTAGCGAGTACCGGGGAGCTGTTTTTT
V: TRBV28; J: TRBJ1-2; D: NA; size: NA; CDR3: CASSGATYGYTF; DNA: TGTGCCAGTTCAGGGGCTACCTATGGCTACACCTTC
V: TRBV4-2; J: TRBJ2-7; D: TRBD2; size: NA; CDR3: CASSQGLASGGSYEQYF; DNA: TGTGCCAGCAGCCAAGGCTTGGCTAGCGGGGGCTCCTACGAGCAGTACTTC
V: TRBV7-6; J: TRBJ1-5; D: TRBD1; size: once; CDR3: CASSLGVSTGGQPQHF; DNA: TGTGCCAGCAGCTTAGGTGTATCGACAGGGGGCCAGCCCCAGCATTTT
V: TRBV2; J: TRBJ2-1; D: TRBD2; size: NA; CDR3: CASSELAVNEQFF; DNA: TGTGCCAGCAGTGAACTAGCGGTTAATGAGCAGTTCTTC
V: TRBV27; J: TRBJ1-2; D: NA; size: NA; CDR3: CASSSQATYGYTF; DNA: TGTGCCAGCAGTTCACAGGCTACCTATGGCTACACCTTC
V: TRBV18; J: TRBJ1-5; D: NA; size: NA; CDR3: CASSPGRGKVLF; DNA: TGTGCCAGCTCACCAGGGCGGGGGAAGGTTTTATTT
V: TRBV6-4; J: TRBJ2-3; D: TRBD2; size: NA; CDR3: CASSDIYAGADTQYF; DNA: TGTGCCAGCAGTGACATATACGCGGGAGCAGATACGCAGTATTTT
V: TRBV2; J: TRBJ2-7; D: TRBD2; size: NA; CDR3: CASRRLAGEQYF; DNA: TGTGCCAGCAGAAGGCTAGCGGGAGAGCAGTACTTC
V: TRBV5-1; J: TRBJ1-1; D: NA; size: NA; CDR3: CASSDDRQGKNEAFF; DNA: TGCGCCAGCAGCGACGACAGGCAGGGCAAAAATGAAGCTTTCTTT
V: TRBV7-6; J: TRBJ2-7; D: TRBD1; size: NA; CDR3: CASSLRQGYEQYF; DNA: TGTGCCAGCAGCTTAAGACAGGGCTACGAGCAGTACTTC
V: TRBV6-1; J: TRBJ1-1; D: NA; size: NA; CDR3: CASSDMGRQAFF; DNA: TGTGCCAGCAGTGATATGGGGCGTCAGGCTTTCTTT
V: TRBV5-1; J: TRBJ2-1; D: NA; size: NA; CDR3: CASSLAELSGGAFF; DNA: TGCGCCAGCAGCTTGGCCGAGCTGAGCGGAGGGGCGTTCTTC
V: TRBV5-1; J: TRBJ2-1; D: TRBD2; size: few; CDR3: CASRSVGSGIPSEQFF; DNA: TGCGCCAGCAGGTCGGTGGGTAGCGGGATCCCCAGCGAGCAGTTCTTC
V: TRBV27; J: TRBJ2-7; D: TRBD2; size: few; CDR3: CASRRTSEYEQYF; DNA: TGTGCCAGCAGGAGGACTAGTGAGTACGAGCAGTACTTC
V: TRBV5-1; J: TRBJ2-5; D: NA; size: once; CDR3: CASSKNPGTETQYF; DNA: TGCGCCAGCAGCAAGAACCCTGGCACGGAGACCCAGTACTTC
V: TRBV27; J: TRBJ2-7; D: NA; size: NA; CDR3: CASSVGLNAAYEQYF; DNA: TGTGCCAGCAGTGTCGGACTTAACGCCGCCTACGAGCAGTACTTC
V: TRBV28; J: TRBJ1-1; D: NA; size: few; CDR3: CASSLARNTEAFF; DNA: TGTGCCAGCAGTCTAGCGAGGAACACTGAAGCTTTCTTT
V: TRBV19; J: TRBJ1-5; D: TRBD1; size: NA; CDR3: CASSATGGNQPQHF; DNA: TGTGCCAGTAGTGCAACAGGGGGGAATCAGCCCCAGCATTTT
V: TRBV28; J: TRBJ1-2; D: NA; size: once; CDR3: CASSLQYTQGYTF; DNA: TGTGCCAGCAGTTTACAGTACACACAAGGCTACACCTTC
V: TRBV27; J: TRBJ1-2; D: NA; size: once; CDR3: CASSSRLQGSYGYTF; DNA: TGTGCCAGCAGTTCGCGTCTTCAGGGTTCCTATGGCTACACCTTC
V: TRBV4-1; J: TRBJ1-2; D: NA; size: NA; CDR3: CASSQPAGETYGYTF; DNA: TGCGCCAGCAGCCAACCCGCAGGGGAGACCTATGGCTACACCTTC
V: TRBV7-8; J: TRBJ1-1; D: NA; size: NA; CDR3: CASSFFTPKRKLNTEAFF; DNA: TGTGCCAGCAGCTTTTTTACCCCGAAGCGGAAGCTTAACACTGAAGCTTTCTTT
V: TRBV11-2; J: TRBJ2-5; D: NA; size: NA; CDR3: CASSLGSYFQETQYF; DNA: TGTGCCAGCAGCTTGGGCAGCTACTTCCAAGAGACCCAGTACTTC
V: TRBV30; J: TRBJ2-7; D: TRBD1; size: NA; CDR3: CAADRGLDEQYF; DNA: TGTGCCGCGGACAGGGGGCTTGACGAGCAGTACTTC
V: TRBV12-5; J: TRBJ2-2; D: TRBD2; size: NA; CDR3: CASGLGGAGYAGELFF; DNA: TGTGCTAGTGGTTTGGGCGGAGCGGGATATGCCGGGGAGCTGTTTTTT
V: TRBV30; J: TRBJ1-5; D: NA; size: few; CDR3: CAWMAPDSTGSQPQHF; DNA: TGTGCCTGGATGGCCCCCGACAGTACAGGGAGTCAGCCCCAGCATTTT
V: TRBV28; J: TRBJ2-2; D: NA; size: few; CDR3: CASSRLDTGELFF; DNA: TGTGCCAGCAGTCGACTGGACACCGGGGAGCTGTTTTTT
V: TRBV5-1; J: TRBJ2-7; D: NA; size: NA; CDR3: CASSPTGSGEQYF; DNA: TGCGCCAGTAGCCCCACGGGGTCGGGCGAGCAGTACTTC
V: TRBV5-1; J: TRBJ2-7; D: NA; size: NA; CDR3: CASSDTGEQYF; DNA: TGCGCCAGCAGCGACACAGGGGAGCAGTACTTC
V: TRBV6-4; J: TRBJ2-3; D: TRBD2; size: NA; CDR3: CASSEREGGNTQYF; DNA: TGTGCCAGCAGTGAACGGGAGGGCGGGAATACGCAGTATTTT
V: TRBV10-3; J: TRBJ2-7; D: TRBD1; size: NA; CDR3: CAISDPDRGGGEQYF; DNA: TGTGCCATCAGTGATCCGGACAGGGGAGGCGGCGAGCAGTACTTC
V: TRBV6-1; J: TRBJ2-7; D: NA; size: NA; CDR3: CASIRGPSTYEQYF; DNA: TGTGCCAGCATCAGGGGTCCTTCCACTTACGAGCAGTACTTC
V: TRBV5-6; J: TRBJ1-5; D: TRBD1; size: NA; CDR3: CASSRDDRVSNQPQHF; DNA: TGTGCCAGCAGCCGAGATGACAGGGTAAGCAATCAGCCCCAGCATTTT